This is a list of T cell receptor beta chains from one sample in a study of blood T cells in healthy people across ages. TCRdb analysed the 5' RACE reads with MiXCR anew, one entry per CDR3 protein. The profile shows some 1.8 million distinct CDR3 sequences, more than 35% of them singletons. The sequenced material came from blood. These receptors originate from a human donor in good health. The conserved cysteine and the conserved F or W are not part of the CDR3 here. Fields, in order: V gene, J gene, CDR3 length, CDR3 protein.

v_gene: TRBV20-1
j_gene: TRBJ1-5
len: 13
CDR3aa: SARVVGQVNQPQH

v_gene: TRBV7-2
j_gene: TRBJ1-5
len: 12
CDR3aa: ASSLDSYGQPQH

v_gene: TRBV3-1
j_gene: TRBJ2-5
len: 13
CDR3aa: ASSQGGTSGGTQY

v_gene: TRBV7-2
j_gene: TRBJ2-3
len: 16
CDR3aa: ASSLDGGRWAGTDTQY

v_gene: TRBV6-6
j_gene: TRBJ2-3
len: 12
CDR3aa: SARWDRESDTQY

v_gene: TRBV10-3
j_gene: TRBJ1-3
len: 11
CDR3aa: AITEGPGNTIY

v_gene: TRBV6-6
j_gene: TRBJ2-2
len: 13
CDR3aa: ATALTGADTGELF

v_gene: TRBV4-2
j_gene: TRBJ1-2
len: 15
CDR3aa: ASSQEWGSEANYGYT

v_gene: TRBV20-1
j_gene: TRBJ1-2
len: 10
CDR3aa: SATQGIYGYT

v_gene: TRBV5-1
j_gene: TRBJ2-3
len: 13
CDR3aa: ASSLTQGITDTQY

v_gene: TRBV6-6
j_gene: TRBJ1-2
len: 13
CDR3aa: AGSSIDRVLYGYT

v_gene: TRBV5-1
j_gene: TRBJ2-5
len: 13
CDR3aa: ASTTSGGSQETQY

v_gene: TRBV7-2
j_gene: TRBJ2-5
len: 13
CDR3aa: ASSSGPSRKETQY

v_gene: TRBV2
j_gene: TRBJ1-1
len: 16
CDR3aa: ASGANEGALNRDPGAF

v_gene: TRBV12-3/TRBV12-4
j_gene: TRBJ1-5
len: 14
CDR3aa: ASRGRGTGLSQPQH

v_gene: TRBV5-4
j_gene: TRBJ2-1
len: 12
CDR3aa: ASTILGVNNEQF

v_gene: TRBV7-2
j_gene: TRBJ2-3
len: 12
CDR3aa: ASTWEGGTDTQY

v_gene: TRBV7-9
j_gene: TRBJ1-2
len: 10
CDR3aa: ASTQGEFGYT

v_gene: TRBV20-1
j_gene: TRBJ1-4
len: 10
CDR3aa: SVRGQNEKLF

v_gene: TRBV6-2/TRBV6-3
j_gene: TRBJ2-5
len: 11
CDR3aa: AGSYSTWNEQY

v_gene: TRBV20-1
j_gene: TRBJ1-1
len: 9
CDR3aa: SASTRGEAF

v_gene: TRBV27
j_gene: TRBJ1-2
len: 13
CDR3aa: ASSPRQGGTRGYT

v_gene: TRBV27
j_gene: TRBJ1-2
len: 12
CDR3aa: ASSLLAREGGYT

v_gene: TRBV29-1
j_gene: TRBJ2-1
len: 12
CDR3aa: SAGGGAGYNEQF

v_gene: TRBV20-1
j_gene: TRBJ1-5
len: 13
CDR3aa: SASAQDRVDQPQH

v_gene: TRBV28
j_gene: TRBJ1-1
len: 14
CDR3aa: ASSLWGSNMNTEAF

v_gene: TRBV5-1
j_gene: TRBJ2-3
len: 12
CDR3aa: ASTTAVATDTQY

v_gene: TRBV4-3
j_gene: TRBJ1-4
len: 14
CDR3aa: ASSQDGSTTNEKLF

v_gene: TRBV11-3
j_gene: TRBJ2-5
len: 12
CDR3aa: ASSSRQGVETQY

v_gene: TRBV29-1
j_gene: TRBJ1-1
len: 10
CDR3aa: SVGWVNTEAF

v_gene: TRBV7-2
j_gene: NA
len: 13
CDR3aa: ASSLSGLAGNEQY

v_gene: TRBV10-3
j_gene: TRBJ2-4
len: 13
CDR3aa: AIRETGSGQDIQY